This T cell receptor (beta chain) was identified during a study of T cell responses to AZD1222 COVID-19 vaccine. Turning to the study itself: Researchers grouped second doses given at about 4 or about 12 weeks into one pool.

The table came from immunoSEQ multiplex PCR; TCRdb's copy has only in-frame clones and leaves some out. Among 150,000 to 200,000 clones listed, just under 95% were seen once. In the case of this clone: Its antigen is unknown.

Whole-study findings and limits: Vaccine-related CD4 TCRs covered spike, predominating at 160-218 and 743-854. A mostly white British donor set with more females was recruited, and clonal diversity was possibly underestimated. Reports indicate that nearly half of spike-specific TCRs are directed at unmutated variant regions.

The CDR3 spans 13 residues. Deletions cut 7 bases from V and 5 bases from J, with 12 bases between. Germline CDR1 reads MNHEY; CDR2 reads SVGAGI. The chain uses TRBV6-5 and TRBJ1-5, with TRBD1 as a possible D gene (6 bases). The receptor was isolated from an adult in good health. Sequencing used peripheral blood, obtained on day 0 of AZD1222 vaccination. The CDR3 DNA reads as TGTGCCAGCACAAAGGGGGATTATCAGCCCCAGCATTTT. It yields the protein CASTKGDYQPQHF.